The 23 T cell receptor beta chains below come from one sample, sequenced in a study of cytomegalovirus exposure and HLA in healthy donors. PCR involved 60 Vbeta and 13 Jbeta primers. Data came from immunoSEQ multiplex PCR; TCRdb stores just in-frame clones and leaves some out. The sample data list more than 200,000 clones. The sample taken for sequencing was PBMCs. These receptors were collected from a woman aged 25 to 39 in good health and CMV-seropositive.

This sequence joins TRBV2 and TRBJ2-2, with D maybe TRBD2 (5 bases). Trimming removed 8 bases from V and 1 base from J, with 14 bases in between. Germline values: CDR1 SNHLY, CDR2 FYNNEI. The CDR3 is 15 residues long. The CDR3 region is CASLWGAENTGELFF. The CDR3 coding sequence is TGTGCCAGCCTGTGGGGAGCGGAGAACACCGGGGAGCTGTTTTTT.

The gene calls are TRBV14 and TRBJ1-2; maybe TRBD1 (5 bases). CDR1 is SGHDN and CDR2 is FVKESK in the germline V gene. This CDR3 spans 14 amino acids. Deletions cut 0 bases from V and 7 bases from J, with 12 bases between. DNA of the CDR3: TGTGCCAGCAGCCAAGATACGGGGAGGGGTGGCTACACCTTC. This encodes CASSQDTGRGGYTF.

This chain uses TRBV29-1 with TRBJ2-7; 8 bases line up with TRBD2. Germline lookup yields CDR1 SQVTM and CDR2 ANQGSEA. This CDR3 has 14 residues. V shed 4 bases, J shed 3 bases, and the junction held 8 bases outside the gene matches. CDR3 DNA: TGCAGCGTTGTCTCGCGGAGCGGGAGCTACGAGCAGTACTTC. Translated, it gives CSVVSRSGSYEQYF.

The chain links TRBV5-6 to TRBJ2-3; no reliable D call. This CDR3 comprises 16 residues. Germline loops: CDR1 SGHDT, CDR2 YYEEEE. The V end lost 2 bases, the J end lost 3 bases, and 16 bases lay between the germline ends. The CDR3 DNA is TGTGCCAGCAGCTTAATGCAGTATGCTCCTACAGATACGCAGTATTTT. Translation gives CASSLMQYAPTDTQYF.

CDR3 bases: TGTGCCAGCAGGAGAGACTTCGGGGAGCTGTTTTTT. Residues: CASRRDFGELFF. This rearrangement joins TRBV2 to TRBJ2-2; D unclear. The CDR3 length is 12 residues. V was trimmed by 6 bases and J by 7 bases, leaving 9 bases between them. Germline V gene data show CDR1 as SNHLY and CDR2 as FYNNEI.

The chain carries TRBV25-1 and TRBJ1-5, with 7 bases lining up with TRBD1. Losses at the gene ends were 5 bases for V and 3 bases for J; bases not matched to a gene: 4. The CDR3 length is 14 residues. The germline V gene has CDR1 MGHDK and CDR2 SYGVNS. CDR3 DNA: TGTGCCAGCAGTCGGACAGGAGTCAATCAGCCCCAGCATTTT. Encoded protein: CASSRTGVNQPQHF.

The chain uses TRBV19 and TRBJ1-2; perhaps TRBD1 as D (5 bases). CDR1 is LNHDA and CDR2 is SQIVND in the germline V gene (reference sequence). V dropped 4 bases and J dropped 4 bases, with 13 bases sitting between them. The CDR3 is 14 amino acids. DNA of the CDR3: TGTGCCAGTAGTAGTCGAGGACATATCTATGGCTACACCTTC. The encoded protein is CASSSRGHIYGYTF.

The chain employs TRBV7-6 and TRBJ2-5, with 8 nucleotides matching TRBD1. Near its end, the DNA agrees better with TRBJ2-7, so the J call may be wrong. From germline, CDR1 is SGHVS and CDR2 FNYEAQ. The length of the CDR3 is 14 residues. The chain's CDR3 is CASSNGQGLYEQYF. The CDR3 DNA follows: TGTGCCAGCAGCAACGGACAGGGTCTCTACGAGCAGTACTTC.

Turning to this clone: The sample holds other DNA sequences that translate to the same CDR3. This rearrangement joins TRBV5-4 to TRBJ2-7; 11 bases align to TRBD1. Germline V CDR1 and CDR2: SGHNT, YYREEE (reference sequence). Trimming cost V 4 bases and J 4 bases; bases outside gene matches: 4. The CDR3 consists of 14 residues. The CDR3 sequence: CASSPDRGRYEQYF. CDR3 coding DNA: TGTGCCAGCAGCCCGGACAGGGGGCGGTACGAGCAGTACTTC.

The chain recombines TRBV19 with TRBJ1-2, with 8 bases that match TRBD1. V trimming: 5 bases; J trimming: 8 bases; junction bases outside the gene matches: 7. The CDR3 runs to 13 residues. Germline V gene lookup returns CDR1 LNHDA and CDR2 SQIVND (reference sequence). The DNA for the CDR3 is TGTGCCAGTAGTCTCGACAGGGGTCGGGGCTACACCTTC. Encoded protein: CASSLDRGRGYTF.

The chain employs TRBV5-6 and TRBJ1-1, with D perhaps matching TRBD1 (5 bases). Germline loops: CDR1 SGHDT, CDR2 YYEEEE. The CDR3 extends over 14 amino acids. V was trimmed by 3 bases and J by 1 base, leaving 10 bases between them. For the CDR3, the DNA is TGTGCCAGCAGCTGGCCCGGGGGGAACACTGAAGCTTTCTTT. Translating gives CASSWPGGNTEAFF.

About this clone itself: One end of the junction does not line up with germline, which may come from a read error. This chain uses TRBV2 with TRBJ2-7; weak D call: TRBD1 (5 bases). From germline, CDR1 is SNHLY and CDR2 FYNNEI. The CDR3 runs to 13 residues. CDR3 in DNA: TGTGCCAGCAGTGAAGCCCCCAGGGTTTGGCTTCACTTC. Its translation: CASSEAPRVWLHF.

The CDR3 DNA reads as TGTGCCATCAGTCCAGGGGACCTCAACTATGGCTACACCTTC. Protein sequence: CAISPGDLNYGYTF. J is TRBJ1-2 and V is TRBV10-3; D might be TRBD1 (6 bases). The germline gives CDR1 ENHRY, CDR2 SYGVKD. The CDR3 totals 14 residues. Deletions cut 5 bases from V and 2 bases from J, with 12 bases between.

The CDR3 DNA follows: TGTGCCAGCAGTTTTTTTGGGAGTGAAGCTTTCTTT. Protein sequence: CASSFFGSEAFF. V is TRBV27 and J is TRBJ1-1; D is undetermined. The CDR3 spans 12 residues. V lost 3 bases and J lost 7, with 9 bases in between. Germline V gene data show CDR1 as MNHEY and CDR2 as SMNVEV (reference sequence).

This sequence joins TRBV5-1 and TRBJ2-3; TRBD2 agrees at 11 bases. Germline V CDR1 and CDR2: SGHRS, YFSETQ. The trim removed 3 bases at V and 5 bases at J, leaving 5 bases unmatched. The CDR3 contains 15 residues. The CDR3 region is CASSSLAGVQDTQYF. For the CDR3, the DNA is TGCGCCAGCAGCTCACTAGCGGGAGTTCAAGATACGCAGTATTTT.

The chain employs TRBV18 and TRBJ1-2; 12 bases align to TRBD1. The germline CDR1 and CDR2 sequences are KGHSH and LQKENI. V was pared by 4 bases and J by 8 bases, with 5 bases of the junction left unmatched. CDR3 size: 14 residues. The CDR3 spells CASSQGTGGEGYTF. DNA for the CDR3: TGTGCCAGCTCACAGGGGACAGGGGGCGAGGGCTACACCTTC.

The V call is TRBV7-2, the J call TRBJ2-7; D perhaps matches TRBD2 (6 bases). The CDR3 length is 16 residues. Germline-derived CDR1 and CDR2 are SGHTA and FQGNSA. Trimming took 0 bases from V and 3 from J, leaving 15 bases between them. The CDR3 DNA sequence: TGTGCCAGCAGCTTAGCGGCCTGGACTAAGGGCTACGAGCAGTACTTC. It yields the protein CASSLAAWTKGYEQYF.

This chain uses TRBV6-1 with TRBJ2-2, with a possible D match to TRBD1 (6 bases). Germline V gene lookup returns CDR1 MNHNS and CDR2 SASEGT. V lost 4 bases to trimming and J lost 1 base, with 22 bases between them. This CDR3 is built from 19 residues. The CDR3 reads CASSARIEGELMNTGELFF. CDR3 bases: TGTGCCAGCAGTGCCCGAATTGAGGGGGAACTAATGAACACCGGGGAGCTGTTTTTT.

This rearrangement joins TRBV15 to TRBJ1-5; no firm D call. V was trimmed by 1 base and J by 4 bases, leaving 8 bases between them. The CDR3 runs 14 residues. Germline CDR1 and CDR2: LNHNV and YYDKDF (reference sequence). The CDR3 region is CATSRGGRNQPQHF. The CDR3 DNA is TGTGCCACCAGCAGAGGAGGGAGAAATCAGCCCCAGCATTTT.

The rearrangement uses TRBV5-1 and TRBJ2-2, with a possible D match to TRBD2 (6 bases). CDR1 is SGHRS, CDR2 YFSETQ, per germline. The CDR3 has 14 residues. Trimming took 0 bases from V and 5 from J, leaving 8 bases between them. The chain's CDR3 is CASSLGGGTGELFF. The DNA of the CDR3 is TGCGCCAGCAGCTTGGGAGGAGGGACCGGGGAGCTGTTTTTT.

The chain has TRBV6-5 and TRBJ1-1, with 7 bases aligning to TRBD1. Germline CDR1 and CDR2: MNHEY and SVGAGI. CDR3 length equals 14 residues. V trimming: 2 bases; J trimming: 9 bases; junction bases outside the gene matches: 9. The CDR3 DNA reads TGTGCCAGCAGTTACAAGTATCAGGGGGAGAAAGCTTTCTTT. Encoded protein: CASSYKYQGEKAFF.

The V gene is TRBV5-1, the J gene TRBJ2-7; D is ambiguous. CDR1 is SGHRS, CDR2 YFSETQ, per germline. V lost 3 bases and J lost 2, with 9 bases in between. This CDR3 has 13 amino acids. CDR3 sequence: CASSYITTYEQYF. The CDR3 bases are TGCGCCAGCAGCTATATTACAACCTACGAGCAGTACTTC. The full variable domain, rest sourced from reference TRBV5-1 and TRBJ2-7, is KAGVTQTPRYLIKTRGQQVTLSCSPISGHRSVSWYQQTPGQGLQFLFEYFSETQRNKGNFPGRFSGRQFSNSRSEMNVSTLELGDSALYLCASSYITTYEQYFGPGTRLTVT.

The J gene is TRBJ2-5, the V gene TRBV2; D unclear. V lost 10 bases to trimming and J lost 0 bases, with 6 bases between them. The CDR3 has 11 residues. Germline lookup yields CDR1 SNHLY and CDR2 FYNNEI. CDR3 nucleotide sequence: TGTGCCACCAACTACCAAGAGACCCAGTACTTC. It codes for CATNYQETQYF.